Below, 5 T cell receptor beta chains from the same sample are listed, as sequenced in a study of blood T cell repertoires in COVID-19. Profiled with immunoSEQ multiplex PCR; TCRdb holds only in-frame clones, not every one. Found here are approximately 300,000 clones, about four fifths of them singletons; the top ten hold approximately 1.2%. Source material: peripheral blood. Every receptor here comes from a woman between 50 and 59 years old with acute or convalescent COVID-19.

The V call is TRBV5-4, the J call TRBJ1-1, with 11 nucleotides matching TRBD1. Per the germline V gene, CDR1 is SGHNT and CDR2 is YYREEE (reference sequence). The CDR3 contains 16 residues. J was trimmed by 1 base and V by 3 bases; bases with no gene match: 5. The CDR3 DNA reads TGTGCCAGCAGCTATGGGACAGGGGGGCCGAACACTGAAGCTTTCTTT. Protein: CASSYGTGGPNTEAFF.

In DNA form, the CDR3 reads TGTGCCAGCAGCTTTGGACAGGGACACTATGGCTACACCTTC. Translated: CASSFGQGHYGYTF. The rearrangement uses TRBV7-2 and TRBJ1-2; 8 positions agree with TRBD1. The germline CDR1 and CDR2 sequences are SGHTA and FQGNSA. CDR3 length equals 14 residues. Trimming took 3 bases from V and 3 from J; bases not matched to a gene: 3. Looking up the rest from reference TRBV7-2 and TRBJ1-2 gives the full variable domain: GAGVSQSPSNKVTEKGKDVELRCDPISGHTALYWYRQSLGQGLEFLIYFQGNSAPDKSGLPSDRFSAERTGGSVSTLTIQRTQQEDSAVYLCASSFGQGHYGYTFGSGTRLTVV.

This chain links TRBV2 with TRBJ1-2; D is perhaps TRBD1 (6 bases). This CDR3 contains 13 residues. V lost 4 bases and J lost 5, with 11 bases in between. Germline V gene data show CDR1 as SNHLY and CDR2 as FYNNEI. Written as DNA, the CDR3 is TGTGCCAGCAGTGGCCGGGACAAATATGGCTACACCTTC. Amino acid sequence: CASSGRDKYGYTF.

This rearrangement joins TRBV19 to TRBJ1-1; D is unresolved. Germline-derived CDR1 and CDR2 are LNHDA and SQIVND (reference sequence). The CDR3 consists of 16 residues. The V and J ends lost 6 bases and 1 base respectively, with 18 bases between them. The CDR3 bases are TGTGCCAGTAGCCTTATTCGGTCGGGAAAGAACACTGAAGCTTTCTTT. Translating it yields CASSLIRSGKNTEAFF.

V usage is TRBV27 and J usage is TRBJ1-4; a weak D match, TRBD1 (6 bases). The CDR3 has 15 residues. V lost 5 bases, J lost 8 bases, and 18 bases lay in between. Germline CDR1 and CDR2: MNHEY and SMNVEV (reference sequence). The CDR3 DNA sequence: TGTGCCAGCAGTACCCGCGTCAGGGGAGACGAAAAACTGTTTTTT. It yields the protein CASSTRVRGDEKLFF. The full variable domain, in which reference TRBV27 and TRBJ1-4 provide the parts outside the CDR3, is EAQVTQNPRYLITVTGKKLTVTCSQNMNHEYMSWYRQDPGLGLRQIYYSMNVEVTDKGDVPEGYKVSRKEKRNFPLILESPSPNQTSLYFCASSTRVRGDEKLFFGSGTQLSVL.